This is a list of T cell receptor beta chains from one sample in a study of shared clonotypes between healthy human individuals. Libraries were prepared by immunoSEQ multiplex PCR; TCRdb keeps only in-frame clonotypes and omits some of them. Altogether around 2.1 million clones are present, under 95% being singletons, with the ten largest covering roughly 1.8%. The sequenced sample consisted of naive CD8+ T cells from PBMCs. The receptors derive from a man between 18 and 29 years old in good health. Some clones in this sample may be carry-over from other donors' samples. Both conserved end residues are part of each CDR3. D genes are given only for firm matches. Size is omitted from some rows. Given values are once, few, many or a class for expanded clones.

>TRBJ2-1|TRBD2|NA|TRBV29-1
TGCAGCGTTCACTTAGCGGGAGATCCTGCTGAGCAGTTCTTC
CSVHLAGDPAEQFF
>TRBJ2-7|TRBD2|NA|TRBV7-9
TGTGCCAGCAGCTCAGGGAGCGGGAGTGTCCGCCACGAGCAGTACTTC
CASSSGSGSVRHEQYF
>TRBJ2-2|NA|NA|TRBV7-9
TGTGCCAGCAGCTTAGGGGTCGGGCCCGGGGAGCTGTTTTTT
CASSLGVGPGELFF
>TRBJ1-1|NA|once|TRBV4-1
TGCGCCAGCAGCCAAGGGGGGTTCGACACTGAAGCTTTCTTT
CASSQGGFDTEAFF
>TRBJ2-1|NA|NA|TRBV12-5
TGTGCTAGTGGTTTGGTACCCACGCTAGAGGGGCAGTTCTTC
CASGLVPTLEGQFF
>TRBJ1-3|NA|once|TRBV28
TGTGCCAGCAGTTTAGCGGGACCCTCTGGAAACACCATATATTTT
CASSLAGPSGNTIYF
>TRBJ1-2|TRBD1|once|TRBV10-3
TGTGCCATAATGAGACAGGGGGCCGTGGATGGCTACACCTTC
CAIMRQGAVDGYTF
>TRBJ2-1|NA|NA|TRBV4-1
TGCGCCAGCAGCCCCATCGGACTTGTTAATGAGCAGTTCTTC
CASSPIGLVNEQFF
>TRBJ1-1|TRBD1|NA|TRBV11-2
TGTGCCAGCAGCGACGGGACAGCCACTGAAGCTTTCTTT
CASSDGTATEAFF
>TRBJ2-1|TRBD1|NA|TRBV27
TGTGCCAGCAGTACTCGAGCGGGACAGGGGGCTTACTGGGAGCAGTTCTTC
CASSTRAGQGAYWEQFF
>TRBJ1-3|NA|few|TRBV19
TGTGCCAGTAGCCCCGGACGGAGCTCTGGAAACACCATATATTTT
CASSPGRSSGNTIYF
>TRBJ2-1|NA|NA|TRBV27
TGTGCCAGCAGACATACATATGAGCAGTTCTTC
CASRHTYEQFF
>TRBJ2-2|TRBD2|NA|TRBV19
TGTGCCAGTAGTATAATGGCTAGCGGGAGTTGGGAGCTGTTTTTT
CASSIMASGSWELFF
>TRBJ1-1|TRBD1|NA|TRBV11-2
TGTGCCAGCAGCTTAGAGGGACAGGCGAACACTGAAGCTTTCTTT
CASSLEGQANTEAFF
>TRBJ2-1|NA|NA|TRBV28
TGTGCCAGCAGTTCCCCTCAGACTGGAGCCTCCTACAATGAGCAGTTCTTC
CASSSPQTGASYNEQFF
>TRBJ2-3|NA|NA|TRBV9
TGTGCCAGCAGCGACGGGACTCAGGATACGCAGTATTTT
CASSDGTQDTQYF
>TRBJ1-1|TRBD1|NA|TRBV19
TGTGCCAGTAGTAAGAAGGGACAGGGGGCTTACACTGAAGCTTTCTTT
CASSKKGQGAYTEAFF
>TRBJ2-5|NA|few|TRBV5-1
TGCGCCAGCAACGGGCGGGAGACCCAGTACTTC
CASNGRETQYF
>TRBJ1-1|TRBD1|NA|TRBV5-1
TGCGCCAGCAGCTGGACAGGGGGCCCTATGAACACTGAAGCTTTCTTT
CASSWTGGPMNTEAFF
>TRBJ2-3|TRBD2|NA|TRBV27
TGTGCCAGCAGTTTAGGACTAGCCACAGATACGCAGTATTTT
CASSLGLATDTQYF
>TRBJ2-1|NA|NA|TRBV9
TGTGCCAGCAGCGTAGTACTAGCTGCAGATGAGCAGTTCTTC
CASSVVLAADEQFF
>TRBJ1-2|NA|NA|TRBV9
TGTGCCAGCAGCGGAAACGGGGGGAGCTCACTCCTTGACTATGGCTACACCTTC
CASSGNGGSSLLDYGYTF
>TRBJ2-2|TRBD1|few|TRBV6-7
TGTGCCAGGACAGGGTTGAGCACCGGGGAGCTGTTTTTT
CARTGLSTGELFF
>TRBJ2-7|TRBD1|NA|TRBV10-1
TGCGCCAGCAGTTCCACAGGGGGCTCCTACGAGCAGTACTTC
CASSSTGGSYEQYF
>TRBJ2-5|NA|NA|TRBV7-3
TGTGCCAGCAGCTTAGGGACAACTGCTTTGGAGACCCAGTACTTC
CASSLGTTALETQYF
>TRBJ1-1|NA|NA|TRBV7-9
TGTGCCAGCAGCTCCGGCGTGAACACTGAAGCTTTCTTT
CASSSGVNTEAFF
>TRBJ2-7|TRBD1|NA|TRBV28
TGTGCCAGCAGTTTTTATCAAGGGGACAGGGGGCCCAATAAAAACTACGAGCAGTACTTC
CASSFYQGDRGPNKNYEQYF
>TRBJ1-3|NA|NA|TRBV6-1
TGTGCCAGCAGTGGGTTTTCTTACTGGGGGGGATTCTCTGGAAACACCATATATTTT
CASSGFSYWGGFSGNTIYF
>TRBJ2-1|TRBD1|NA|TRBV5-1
TGCGCCAGCAGCGACAGGGACAGATTGTACAATGAGCAGTTCTTC
CASSDRDRLYNEQFF
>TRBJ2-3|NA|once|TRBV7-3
TGTGCCAGCAGCTTAGGGGTCGGCGGGAGCACAGATACGCAGTATTTT
CASSLGVGGSTDTQYF
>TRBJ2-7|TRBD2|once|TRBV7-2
TGTGCCAGCAGGAAAAGCGGGAGGGCCTATGCCGGCTACGAGCAGTACTTC
CASRKSGRAYAGYEQYF
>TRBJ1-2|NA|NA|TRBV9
TGTGCCAGCAGCGTAGGTCGTGGGTACGGAGGCGACTATGGCTACACCTTC
CASSVGRGYGGDYGYTF
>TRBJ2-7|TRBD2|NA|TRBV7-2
TGTGCCAGCAGCTTTAACGGGGGGGCCTACAACTCCTACGAGCAGTACTTC
CASSFNGGAYNSYEQYF
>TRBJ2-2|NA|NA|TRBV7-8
TGTGCCACCGCTCCGTTTCCGAACACCGGGGAGCTGTTTTTT
CATAPFPNTGELFF
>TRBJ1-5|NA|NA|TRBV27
TGTGCCAGCAGTTTATTAGGGAGCAATCAGCCCCAGCATTTT
CASSLLGSNQPQHF
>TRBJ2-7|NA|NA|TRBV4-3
TGCGCCAGCAGCCCCCGGGACGGCGCAAACTACGAGCAGTACTTC
CASSPRDGANYEQYF
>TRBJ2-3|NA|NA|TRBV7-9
TGTGCCAGCAGCCCCGGGCCAAGTCTCGCAGATACGCAGTATTTT
CASSPGPSLADTQYF
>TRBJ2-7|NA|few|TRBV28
TGTGCCAGCAGTTTTAGTAGCGGCGCCTACGAGCAGTACTTC
CASSFSSGAYEQYF
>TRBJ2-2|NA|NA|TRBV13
TGTGCCAGCAGCTTAGGAGGGGCCCGGACCGGGGAGCTGTTTTTT
CASSLGGARTGELFF
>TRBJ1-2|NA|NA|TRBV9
TGTGCCAGCAGCCCGAGACAGGTGGAGCTTCCCGCTAACTATGGCTACACCTTC
CASSPRQVELPANYGYTF
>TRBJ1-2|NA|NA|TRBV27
TGTGCCAGCAGCCCCCAGGGGACGGGGGATGGCTACACCTTC
CASSPQGTGDGYTF
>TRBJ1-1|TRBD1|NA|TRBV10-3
TGTGCCATCAGTGAGTGGACAGGGGCTGACACTGAAGCTTTCTTT
CAISEWTGADTEAFF
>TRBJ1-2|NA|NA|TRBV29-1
TGCAGCGTAGCAGGGGAAGTCTATGGCTACACCTTC
CSVAGEVYGYTF
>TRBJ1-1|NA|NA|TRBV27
TGTGCCAGCAGTTTTGCCGGGGGGGGAGCTGAAGCTTTCTTT
CASSFAGGGAEAFF
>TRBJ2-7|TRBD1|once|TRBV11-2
TGTGCCAGCAGCTACAGGGGGTCCTACGAGCAGTACTTC
CASSYRGSYEQYF